A single sample gave rise to the 22 T cell receptor beta chains below, sequenced in a study of shared clonotypes between healthy human individuals. Some clones are missing from TCRdb's copy, which holds only in-frame ones; the method was immunoSEQ multiplex PCR. The data contain 2 million to 2.5 million clones, more than 90% of them singletons. The sample was naive CD4+ T cells sorted from blood. The subset is: CD45RA+ positively selected. The receptors originated from a young man in good health.

J is TRBJ2-7 and V is TRBV6-1, with 12 bases lining up with TRBD2. The germline V gene encodes CDR1 MNHNS and CDR2 SASEGT. V lost 7 bases to trimming and J lost 0 bases; unmatched junction nucleotides: 4. The CDR3 consists of 15 residues. The CDR3, as DNA: TGTGCCAGCACTAGCGGGGGGGCAGGCTCCTACGAGCAGTACTTC. Encoded protein: CASTSGGAGSYEQYF.

This clone was seen only a few times. The gene calls are TRBV2 and TRBJ1-3; no clear D gene. The germline V gene encodes CDR1 SNHLY and CDR2 FYNNEI. The CDR3 spans 13 residues. V shed 2 bases and J shed 8 bases, with 10 bases lying between them. The CDR3 coding sequence is TGTGCCAGCAGTGAAAACACCTGGGACACCATATATTTT. This sequence encodes CASSENTWDTIYF.

J is TRBJ1-5 and V is TRBV28; D is perhaps TRBD1 (6 bases). Germline V gene lookup returns CDR1 MDHEN and CDR2 SYDVKM. The CDR3 runs to 16 residues. The V and J ends lost 2 bases and 0 bases respectively, with 11 bases between them. This CDR3 reads CASSLRYRVSNQPQHF. As DNA, the CDR3 is TGTGCCAGCAGTTTAAGGTACAGGGTTAGCAATCAGCCCCAGCATTTT.

The chain carries TRBV10-1 and TRBJ2-7; D is unresolved. Germline CDR1 WNHNN, CDR2 SYGVQD (reference sequence). This CDR3 comprises 13 residues. The V end lost 0 bases, the J end lost 7 bases, and 10 bases lay between the germline ends. CDR3 protein: CASSESLKKEQYF. As DNA, the CDR3 is TGCGCCAGCAGTGAGTCCTTAAAGAAGGAGCAGTACTTC.

The chain uses TRBV4-3 and TRBJ2-3; D unresolved. Deletions cut 1 base from V and 3 bases from J, with 14 bases between. The CDR3 is 16 residues long. Germline lookup yields CDR1 LGHNA and CDR2 YSLEER. The CDR3 nucleotides read TGCGCCAGCAGCCAAGCCGCTTTCTCCGAGACAGATACGCAGTATTTT. Protein product: CASSQAAFSETDTQYF.

The chain has TRBV10-1 and TRBJ2-5; 9 bases agree with TRBD2. The trim removed 0 bases at V and 2 bases at J, leaving 10 bases unmatched. Germline V lookup: CDR1 WNHNN, CDR2 SYGVQD (reference sequence). The CDR3 sequence is 18 residues long. The CDR3 region is CASSESPIASGAQETQYF. CDR3 coding DNA: TGCGCCAGCAGTGAGTCGCCCATCGCTAGCGGGGCACAAGAGACCCAGTACTTC.

As regards this clone: The identical CDR3 is also encoded by other nucleotide sequences in the sample. The V and J genes are TRBV27 and TRBJ2-7; the match to TRBD1 covers 11 bases. V was clipped by 5 bases and J by 3 bases; unmatched bases: 3. The CDR3 is 14 amino acids. The germline V gene encodes CDR1 MNHEY and CDR2 SMNVEV (reference sequence). The DNA for the CDR3 is TGTGCCAGCAGTCCTGGGACAGGGGGCTACGAGCAGTACTTC. This codes for CASSPGTGGYEQYF.

This rearrangement joins TRBV7-2 to TRBJ2-7; D remains ambiguous. V lost 4 bases to trimming and J lost 3 bases, with 10 bases between them. Germline values: CDR1 SGHTA, CDR2 FQGNSA. The CDR3 consists of 13 residues. This CDR3 reads CASSSQTGYEQYF. CDR3 sequence (DNA): TGTGCCAGCAGCTCTCAAACGGGCTACGAGCAGTACTTC.

Turning to this clone: This CDR3 is also generated by other DNA sequences in the sample. The rearrangement joins TRBV6-1 to TRBJ2-3, with 13 positions matching TRBD2. The CDR3 has 14 amino acids. Germline loops: CDR1 MNHNS, CDR2 SASEGT. Unmatched junction bases numbered 2, after V lost 6 bases and J lost 5 bases. The CDR3 protein is CASRRLAGGDTQYF. The DNA for the CDR3 is TGTGCCAGCAGGCGACTAGCGGGAGGAGATACGCAGTATTTT.

V and J are TRBV5-4 and TRBJ2-3; TRBD1 is a possible D gene (6 bases). Germline loops: CDR1 SGHNT, CDR2 YYREEE (reference sequence). The CDR3 loop spans 16 amino acids. V lost 4 bases to trimming and J lost 2 bases, with 17 bases between them. The CDR3 DNA sequence: TGTGCCAGCAGCCCCTGGAACGACAGGCTCACAGATACGCAGTATTTT. Encoded protein: CASSPWNDRLTDTQYF.

Points on this clone: Other DNA sequences in this specimen translate into the identical CDR3. This chain connects TRBV5-1 to TRBJ2-1, with D unresolved. Trimming cost V 3 bases and J 0 bases, with 10 bases left between them. The germline gives CDR1 SGHRS, CDR2 YFSETQ. The CDR3 is 15 residues long. The chain's CDR3 is CASSSGGSSYNEQFF. The CDR3 nucleotides read TGCGCCAGCAGCTCGGGTGGCAGCTCCTACAATGAGCAGTTCTTC.

V gene TRBV11-2 combines with J gene TRBJ1-2; D gene ambiguous. This CDR3 comprises 16 residues. The germline gives CDR1 SGHAT, CDR2 FQNNGV. V gave up 5 bases and J gave up 3 bases, with 19 bases separating them. The CDR3: CASSPIMGRTHYGYTF. CDR3 coding DNA: TGTGCCAGCAGCCCCATAATGGGCAGGACCCACTATGGCTACACCTTC.

A word on this clone: The identical CDR3 is also encoded by other nucleotide sequences in the sample. V is TRBV11-3 and J is TRBJ2-3; a weak D match, TRBD2 (5 bases). This CDR3 comprises 14 residues. V lost 1 base, J lost 2 bases, and 7 bases lay in between. CDR1 is SGHNT, CDR2 YENEEA, per germline. The CDR3 spells CASSLGESTDTQYF. The CDR3, as DNA: TGTGCCAGCAGCTTAGGGGAGTCCACAGATACGCAGTATTTT. Full variable domain (outside the CDR3, taken from reference TRBV11-3 and TRBJ2-3): EAGVVQSPRYKIIEKKQPVAFWCNPISGHNTLYWYLQNLGQGPELLIRYENEEAVDDSQLPKDRFSAERLKGVDSTLKIQPAELGDSAVYLCASSLGESTDTQYFGPGTRLTVL.

DNA of the CDR3: TGTGCCAGCAGCAGCCGGACCGGCGCGAACACCGGGGAGCTGTTTTTT. Amino acids: CASSSRTGANTGELFF. This chain uses TRBV5-4 with TRBJ2-2; D gene ambiguous. CDR1 is SGHNT, CDR2 YYREEE, per germline (reference sequence). With 4 bases removed from V and 0 bases from J, the gap between germline ends came to 13 bases. CDR3 length equals 16 residues.

This clone was recorded once. The rearrangement joins TRBV5-8 to TRBJ2-1, with 10 bases lining up with TRBD1. Germline loops: CDR1 SGHTS, CDR2 YDEGEE. This CDR3 is built from 14 residues. The junction had 6 bases not matched to a gene; V was cut back by 3 bases and J by 9 bases. This CDR3 reads CASSSGTGAGEQFF. The CDR3 region has the DNA TGTGCCAGCAGCTCCGGGACAGGGGCGGGTGAGCAGTTCTTC. Based on the CDR3 plus reference TRBV5-8 and TRBJ2-1, the full variable domain is EAGVTQSPTHLIKTRGQQATLRCSPISGHTSVYWYQQALGLGLQFLLWYDEGEERNRGNFPPRFSGRQFPNYSSELNVNALELEDSALYLCASSSGTGAGEQFFGPGTRLTVL.

The chain links TRBV19 to TRBJ1-2; D remains ambiguous. V was shortened by 3 bases and J by 0 bases, with 11 bases between the two germline ends. The CDR3 has 15 residues. Germline V gives CDR1 LNHDA, CDR2 SQIVND (reference sequence). The CDR3 nucleotides read TGTGCCAGTAGTATCCGCCCCAGGCCTAACTATGGCTACACCTTC. As protein: CASSIRPRPNYGYTF.

V and J are TRBV5-1 and TRBJ2-2; maybe TRBD1 (6 bases). CDR1 and CDR2 (germline): SGHRS, YFSETQ. The CDR3 is 16 amino acids. The germline V and J ends were trimmed by 1 base and 2 bases, with 12 bases remaining between them. The CDR3 loop is CASSLPGTLNTGELFF. In DNA, the CDR3 is TGCGCCAGCAGCTTGCCCGGGACACTCAACACCGGGGAGCTGTTTTTT. The complete variable domain, with remaining parts taken from reference TRBV5-1 and TRBJ2-2, reads KAGVTQTPRYLIKTRGQQVTLSCSPISGHRSVSWYQQTPGQGLQFLFEYFSETQRNKGNFPGRFSGRQFSNSRSEMNVSTLELGDSALYLCASSLPGTLNTGELFFGEGSRLTVL.

CDR3 in DNA: TGCGCCAGCAGAGAAACCCAGTGGATAAGCACAGATACGCAGTATTTT. Translated: CASRETQWISTDTQYF. The rearrangement joins TRBV10-2 to TRBJ2-3; D remains ambiguous. Germline assignment: CDR1 WSHSY and CDR2 SAAADI. The germline V and J ends were trimmed by 6 bases and 0 bases, with 16 bases remaining between them. There are 16 residues in the CDR3.

The chain uses TRBV14 and TRBJ1-3; tentatively, D is TRBD1 (5 bases). The V and J ends lost 4 bases and 0 bases respectively, with 16 bases between them. The germline CDR1 and CDR2 sequences are SGHDN and FVKESK. The CDR3 spans 17 residues. The CDR3 sequence is CASSRDRDASSGNTIYF. The CDR3 bases are TGTGCCAGCAGCCGAGACCGGGACGCAAGCTCTGGAAACACCATATATTTT.

V is TRBV6-1 and J is TRBJ1-5, with 10 nucleotides matching TRBD1. After removal of 1 base from V and 7 bases from J, the junction contained 7 bases not matched to a gene. The germline V gene encodes CDR1 MNHNS and CDR2 SASEGT. CDR3 length equals 16 residues. In DNA form, the CDR3 reads TGTGCCAGCAGTGAAGGTCGACAGGGGGCTGGGCAGCCCCAGCATTTT. It codes for CASSEGRQGAGQPQHF.

The chain joins TRBV5-1 to TRBJ2-1; 9 bases line up with TRBD2. Losses at the gene ends were 4 bases for V and 0 bases for J; bases not matched to a gene: 5. CDR3 length equals 16 residues. From germline, CDR1 is SGHRS and CDR2 YFSETQ. CDR3 sequence: CASSALAGSSYNEQFF. The DNA of the CDR3 is TGCGCCAGCAGCGCTCTAGCGGGGAGCTCCTACAATGAGCAGTTCTTC.

The V call is TRBV27, the J call TRBJ1-4; weak D call: TRBD1 (5 bases). The germline V gene encodes CDR1 MNHEY and CDR2 SMNVEV (reference sequence). The CDR3 contains 16 residues. V was shortened by 5 bases and J by 0 bases, with 13 bases between the two germline ends. CDR3 region: CASSPRQRATNEKLFF. In DNA, the CDR3 is TGTGCCAGCAGTCCCCGACAGAGAGCAACTAATGAAAAACTGTTTTTT.